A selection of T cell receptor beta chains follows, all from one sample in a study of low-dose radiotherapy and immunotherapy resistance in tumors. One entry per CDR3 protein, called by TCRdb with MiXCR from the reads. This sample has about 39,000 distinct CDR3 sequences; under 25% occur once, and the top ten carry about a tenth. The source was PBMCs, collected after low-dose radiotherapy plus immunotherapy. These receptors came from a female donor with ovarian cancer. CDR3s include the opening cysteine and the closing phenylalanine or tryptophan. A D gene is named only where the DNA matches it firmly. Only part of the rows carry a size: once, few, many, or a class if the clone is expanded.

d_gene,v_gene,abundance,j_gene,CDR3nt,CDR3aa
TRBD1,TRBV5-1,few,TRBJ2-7,TGCGCCAGCAGATCTCCCGGGACAGGGCTCGAGCAGTACTTC,CASRSPGTGLEQYF
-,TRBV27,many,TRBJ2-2,TGTGCCAGCAGTTTCAGGGGCTTCACCGGGGAGCTGTTTTTT,CASSFRGFTGELFF
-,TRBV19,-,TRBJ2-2,TGTGCCAGTAGGCAGGGGAGTAACACCGGGGAGCTGTTTTTT,CASRQGSNTGELFF
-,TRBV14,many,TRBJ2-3,TGTGCCAGCAGCCAATCGACTAGTGGTACGCAGTATTTT,CASSQSTSGTQYF
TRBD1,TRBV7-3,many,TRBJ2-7,TGTGCCAGCAGCTTAACGGGACAGGGGGCGTACGAGCAGTACTTC,CASSLTGQGAYEQYF
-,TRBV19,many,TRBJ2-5,TGTGCCAGTAGTATTGGAGTTAAAGAGACCCAGTACTTC,CASSIGVKETQYF
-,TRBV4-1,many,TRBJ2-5,TGCGCCAGCAGCCAAGAAAGGTTGGAGACCCAGTACTTC,CASSQERLETQYF
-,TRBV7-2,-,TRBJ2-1,TGTGCCAGCCGTGGCAGGACTACGAATGAGCAGTTCTTC,CASRGRTTNEQFF
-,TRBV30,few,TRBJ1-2,TGTGCCTGGAGTGTATCGGGGAGCGGAAGCTATGGCTACACCTTC,CAWSVSGSGSYGYTF
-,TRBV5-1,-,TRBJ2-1,TGCGCCAGCAGCTTTATGGATGAGCAGTTCTTC,CASSFMDEQFF
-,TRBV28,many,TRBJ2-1,TGTGCCAGCAGAGGGGGTATCACCTACAATGAGCAGTTCTTC,CASRGGITYNEQFF
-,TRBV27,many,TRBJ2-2,TGTGCCAGCAGTTTTGGCGACAGATACACCGGGGAGCTGTTTTTT,CASSFGDRYTGELFF
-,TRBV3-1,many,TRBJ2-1,TGTGCCAGCAGCCAACTAGGAATAGACTCCTACAATGAGCAGTTCTTC,CASSQLGIDSYNEQFF
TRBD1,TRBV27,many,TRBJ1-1,TGTGCCAGCAGGCCAGGGACAGGGTATACTGAAGCTTTCTTT,CASRPGTGYTEAFF
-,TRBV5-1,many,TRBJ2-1,TGCGCCAGCAGCTTTGGGGAAAGCACCGTCAATGAGCAGTTCTTC,CASSFGESTVNEQFF
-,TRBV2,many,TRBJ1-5,TGTGCCAGCAGTGAAGCAACAGCAGACATTCAGCCCCAGCATTTT,CASSEATADIQPQHF
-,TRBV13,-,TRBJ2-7,TGTGCCAGCAGCTTAGGCCTAGGGGACATCTCCTACGAGCAGTACTTC,CASSLGLGDISYEQYF
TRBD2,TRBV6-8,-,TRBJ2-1,TGTGCCAGCAGAGGACTAGCGGGAGGGGCCTCCTACAATGAGCAGTTCTTC,CASRGLAGGASYNEQFF
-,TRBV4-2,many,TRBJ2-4,TGTGCCAGCAGCCAAGATGCGACAGCTCTAGCCAAAAACATTCAGTACTTC,CASSQDATALAKNIQYF
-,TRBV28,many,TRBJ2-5,TGTGCCAGCAGTTTCGGATTTCAAGAGACCCAGTACTTC,CASSFGFQETQYF
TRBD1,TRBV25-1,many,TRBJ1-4,TGTGCCAGCAGTGAGCTCAGGGGGACCGGTGAAAAACTGTTTTTT,CASSELRGTGEKLFF
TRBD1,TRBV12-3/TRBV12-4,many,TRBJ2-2,TGTGCCACCTCAGCAGGGACAGGGCCCCCCGGGGAGCTGTTTTTT,CATSAGTGPPGELFF
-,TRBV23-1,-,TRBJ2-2,-,CASRRTGPNTGELFFF
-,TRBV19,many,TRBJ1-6,TGTGCCAGTAGTATTGGAAAGGGGCCGGCCGATTCACCCCTCCACTTT,CASSIGKGPADSPLHF
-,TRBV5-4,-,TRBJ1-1,TGTGCCAGCAGCGTAGGACAAGTGAACACTGAAGCTTTCTTT,CASSVGQVNTEAFF
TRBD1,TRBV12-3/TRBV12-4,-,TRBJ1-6,TGTGCCAGCAAAAGGGACAGATATAATTCACCCCTCCACTTT,CASKRDRYNSPLHF
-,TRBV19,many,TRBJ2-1,TGTGCCAGTAGTAGGGACGGTAACTCCTACAATGAGCAGTTCTTC,CASSRDGNSYNEQFF
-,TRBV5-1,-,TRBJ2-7,TGCGCCAGCAGCTTGAGGGACCCTTTTTTCTACGAGCAGTACTTC,CASSLRDPFFYEQYF
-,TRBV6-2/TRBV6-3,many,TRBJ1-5,TGTGCCAGCAGTGCCTCGGACAGAGGAGGCAATCAGCCCCAGCATTTT,CASSASDRGGNQPQHF
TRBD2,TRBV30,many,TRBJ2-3,TGTGCCTGGAGTCCTAGCGGGGGGGCGAGTTACGCAGATCCGCAGTATTTT,CAWSPSGGASYADPQYF
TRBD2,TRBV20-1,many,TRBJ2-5,TGCAGTGCTAGGGGGACTAGCGGGGGAGCACAAGAGACCCAGTACTTC,CSARGTSGGAQETQYF
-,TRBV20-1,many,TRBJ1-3,TGCAGTGCTAGGGGGGGGAACACCATATATTTT,CSARGGNTIYF
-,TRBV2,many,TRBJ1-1,TGTGCCAGCAGTGAAAGTCAGCTCAAAGCTTTCTTT,CASSESQLKAFF
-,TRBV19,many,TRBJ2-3,TGTGCCAGTAGTATGAATTCCAATACGCAGTATTTT,CASSMNSNTQYF
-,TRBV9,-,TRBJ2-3,TGTGCCAGCGCCGAGGGTCAGGGCACAGATACGCAGTATTTT,CASAEGQGTDTQYF
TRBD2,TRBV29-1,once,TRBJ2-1,TGCAGCAAACTAGCGGACAATGAGCAGTTCTTC,CSKLADNEQFF
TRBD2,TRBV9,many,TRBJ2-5,TGTGCCAGCAGCCTGGGACTAGCGGCTCAAGAGACCCAGTACTTC,CASSLGLAAQETQYF
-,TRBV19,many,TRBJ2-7,TGTGCCAGTAGTATAAGGACAGACTACGAGCAGTACTTC,CASSIRTDYEQYF